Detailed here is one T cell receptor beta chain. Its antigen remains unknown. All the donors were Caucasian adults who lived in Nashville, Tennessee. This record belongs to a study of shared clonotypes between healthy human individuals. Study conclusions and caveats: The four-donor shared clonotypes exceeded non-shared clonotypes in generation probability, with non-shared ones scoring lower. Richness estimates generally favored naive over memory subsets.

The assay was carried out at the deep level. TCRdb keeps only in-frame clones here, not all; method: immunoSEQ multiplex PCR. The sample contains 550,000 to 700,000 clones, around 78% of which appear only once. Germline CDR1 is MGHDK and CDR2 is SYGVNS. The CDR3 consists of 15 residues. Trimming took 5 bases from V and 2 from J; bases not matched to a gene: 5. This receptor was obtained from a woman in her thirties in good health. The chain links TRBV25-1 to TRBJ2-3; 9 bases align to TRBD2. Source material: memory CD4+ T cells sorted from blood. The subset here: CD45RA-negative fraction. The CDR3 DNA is TGTGCCAGCAGTCCTACTAGCGGGCTCACAGATACGCAGTATTTT. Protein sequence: CASSPTSGLTDTQYF.